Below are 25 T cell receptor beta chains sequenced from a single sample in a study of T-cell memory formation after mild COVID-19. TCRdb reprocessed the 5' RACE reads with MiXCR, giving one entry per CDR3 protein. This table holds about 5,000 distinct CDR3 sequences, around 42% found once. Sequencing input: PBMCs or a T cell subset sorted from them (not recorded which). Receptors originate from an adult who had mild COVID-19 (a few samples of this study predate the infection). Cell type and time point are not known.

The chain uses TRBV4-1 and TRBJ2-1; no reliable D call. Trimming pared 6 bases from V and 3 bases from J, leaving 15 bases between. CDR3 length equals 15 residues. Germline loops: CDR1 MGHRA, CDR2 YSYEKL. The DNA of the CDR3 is TGCGCCAGCAGGTATCAAGTAAATATCTACAATGAGCAGTTCTTC. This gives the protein CASRYQVNIYNEQFF.

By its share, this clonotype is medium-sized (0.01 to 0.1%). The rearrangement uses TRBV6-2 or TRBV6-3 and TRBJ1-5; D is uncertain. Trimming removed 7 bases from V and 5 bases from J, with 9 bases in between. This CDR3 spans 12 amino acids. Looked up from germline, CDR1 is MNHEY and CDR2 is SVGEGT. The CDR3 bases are TGTGCCAGCAAAGAGGTGGATCAGCCCCAGCATTTT. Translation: CASKEVDQPQHF.

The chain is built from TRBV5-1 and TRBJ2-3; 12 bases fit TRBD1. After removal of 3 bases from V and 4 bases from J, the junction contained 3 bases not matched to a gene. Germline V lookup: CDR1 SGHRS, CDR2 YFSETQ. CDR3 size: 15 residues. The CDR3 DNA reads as TGCGCCAGCAGCTCCGGGACAGGGGGCTCAGATACGCAGTATTTT. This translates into CASSSGTGGSDTQYF.

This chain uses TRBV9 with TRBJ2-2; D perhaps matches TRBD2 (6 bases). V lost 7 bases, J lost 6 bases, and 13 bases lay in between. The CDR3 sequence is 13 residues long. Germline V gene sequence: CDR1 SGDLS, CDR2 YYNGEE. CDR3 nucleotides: TGTGCCAGCGAGGGGCAGCGGGCCGGGGAGCTGTTTTTT. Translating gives CASEGQRAGELFF.

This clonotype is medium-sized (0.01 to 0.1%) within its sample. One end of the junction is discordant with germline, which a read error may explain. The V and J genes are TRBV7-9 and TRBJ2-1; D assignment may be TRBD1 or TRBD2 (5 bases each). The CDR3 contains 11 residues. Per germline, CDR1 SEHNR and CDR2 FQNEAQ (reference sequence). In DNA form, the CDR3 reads TGTGCCAGCGCGGAGAGGGGACCGGCGGTCTTC. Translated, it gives CASAERGPAVF.

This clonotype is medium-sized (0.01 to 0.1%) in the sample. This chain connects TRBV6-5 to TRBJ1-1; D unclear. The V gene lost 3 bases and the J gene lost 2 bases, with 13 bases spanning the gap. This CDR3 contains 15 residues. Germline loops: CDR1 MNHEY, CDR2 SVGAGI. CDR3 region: CASSYGGWGNTEAFF. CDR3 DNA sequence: TGTGCCAGCAGTTATGGAGGGTGGGGAAACACTGAAGCTTTCTTT.

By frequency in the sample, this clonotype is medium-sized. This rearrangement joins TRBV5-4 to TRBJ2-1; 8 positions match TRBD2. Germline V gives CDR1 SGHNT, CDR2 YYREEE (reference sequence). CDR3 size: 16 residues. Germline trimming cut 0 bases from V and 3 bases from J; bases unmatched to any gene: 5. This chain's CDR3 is CASSLGSGGNYNEQFF. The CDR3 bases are TGTGCCAGCAGCTTGGGAAGCGGGGGAAACTACAATGAGCAGTTCTTC.

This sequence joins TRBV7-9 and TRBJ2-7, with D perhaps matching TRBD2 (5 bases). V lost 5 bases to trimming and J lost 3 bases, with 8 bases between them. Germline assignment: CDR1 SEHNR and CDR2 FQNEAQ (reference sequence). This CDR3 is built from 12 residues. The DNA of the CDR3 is TGTGCCAGCAGCCGGGATATCTACGAGCAGTACTTC. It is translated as CASSRDIYEQYF. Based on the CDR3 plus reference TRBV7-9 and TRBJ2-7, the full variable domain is DTGVSQNPRHKITKRGQNVTFRCDPISEHNRLYWYRQTLGQGPEFLTYFQNEAQLEKSRLLSDRFSAERPKGSFSTLEIQRTEQGDSAMYLCASSRDIYEQYFGPGTRLTVT.

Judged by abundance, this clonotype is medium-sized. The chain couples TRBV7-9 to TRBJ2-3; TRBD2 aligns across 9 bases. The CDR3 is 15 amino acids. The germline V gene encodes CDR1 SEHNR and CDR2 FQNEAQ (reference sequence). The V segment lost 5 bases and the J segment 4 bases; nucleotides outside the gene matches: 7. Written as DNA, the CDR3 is TGTGCCAGCAGCGCCCCCCAGCGGGGGGCAGATACGCAGTATTTT. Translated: CASSAPQRGADTQYF.

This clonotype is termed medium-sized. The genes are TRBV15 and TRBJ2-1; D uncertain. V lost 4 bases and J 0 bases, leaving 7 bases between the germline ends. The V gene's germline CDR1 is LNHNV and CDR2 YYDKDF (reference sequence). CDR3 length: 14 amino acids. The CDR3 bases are TGTGCCACCAGCATAGGGAACTCCTACAATGAGCAGTTCTTC. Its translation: CATSIGNSYNEQFF.

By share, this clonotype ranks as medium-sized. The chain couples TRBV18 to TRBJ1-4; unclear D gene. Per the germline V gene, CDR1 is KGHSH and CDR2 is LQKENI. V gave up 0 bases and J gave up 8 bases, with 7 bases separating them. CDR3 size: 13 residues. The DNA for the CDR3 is TGTGCCAGCTCACCACCCCAGAGGGAAAAACTGTTTTTT. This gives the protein CASSPPQREKLFF.

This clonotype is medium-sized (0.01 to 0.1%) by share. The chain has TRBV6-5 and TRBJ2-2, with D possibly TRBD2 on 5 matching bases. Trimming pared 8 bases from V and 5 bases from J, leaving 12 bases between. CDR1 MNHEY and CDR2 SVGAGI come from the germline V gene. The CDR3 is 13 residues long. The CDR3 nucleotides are TGTGCCAGCGGCGGAGGTTTTACCGGGGAGCTGTTTTTT. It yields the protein CASGGGFTGELFF.

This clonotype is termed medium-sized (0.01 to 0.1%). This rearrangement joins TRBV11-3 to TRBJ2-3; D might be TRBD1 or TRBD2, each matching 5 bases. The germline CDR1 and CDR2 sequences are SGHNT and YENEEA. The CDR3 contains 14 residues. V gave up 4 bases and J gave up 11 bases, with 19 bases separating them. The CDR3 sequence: CASSWGPAPGEQYF. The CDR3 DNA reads TGTGCCAGCAGCTGGGGACCGGCCCCCGGTGAGCAGTATTTT.

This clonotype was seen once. As DNA, the CDR3 is TGTGCCAGCAGTTCGGGACTAGCGACAAATGAGCAGTTCTTC. Its translation: CASSSGLATNEQFF. This chain connects TRBV12-3 or TRBV12-4 to TRBJ2-1; 10 bases fit TRBD2. The V segment lost 4 bases and the J segment 7 bases; nucleotides outside the gene matches: 4. The CDR3 covers 14 residues.

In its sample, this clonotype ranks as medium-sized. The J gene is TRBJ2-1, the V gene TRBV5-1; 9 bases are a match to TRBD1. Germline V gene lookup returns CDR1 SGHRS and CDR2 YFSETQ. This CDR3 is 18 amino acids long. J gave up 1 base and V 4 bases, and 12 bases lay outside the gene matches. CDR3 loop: CASSREPTGGFSYNEQFF. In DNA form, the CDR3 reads TGCGCCAGCAGCCGCGAACCGACAGGGGGGTTTTCCTACAATGAGCAGTTCTTC.

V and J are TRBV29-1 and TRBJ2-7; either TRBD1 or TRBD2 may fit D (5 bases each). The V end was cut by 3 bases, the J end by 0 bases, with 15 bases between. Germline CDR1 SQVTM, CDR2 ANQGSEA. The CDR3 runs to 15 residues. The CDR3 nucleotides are TGCAGCGTTGACGGGGCAGGCCAGAGCTCCTACGAGCAGTACTTC. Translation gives CSVDGAGQSSYEQYF.

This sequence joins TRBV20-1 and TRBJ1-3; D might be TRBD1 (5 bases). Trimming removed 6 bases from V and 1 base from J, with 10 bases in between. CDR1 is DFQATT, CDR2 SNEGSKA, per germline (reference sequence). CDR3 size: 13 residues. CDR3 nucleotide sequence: TGCAGTGCGCCGGACAATTCTGGAAACACCATATATTTT. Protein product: CSAPDNSGNTIYF.

The CDR3 DNA is TGCGCCAGCAGCCAAGGCGGGCAAATCACCGGGGAGCTGTTTTTT. This codes for CASSQGGQITGELFF. The chain links TRBV4-1 to TRBJ2-2; tentative D call: TRBD2 (5 bases). Germline V gives CDR1 MGHRA, CDR2 YSYEKL. Trimming took 1 base from V and 4 from J, leaving 10 bases between them. The CDR3 has 15 residues.

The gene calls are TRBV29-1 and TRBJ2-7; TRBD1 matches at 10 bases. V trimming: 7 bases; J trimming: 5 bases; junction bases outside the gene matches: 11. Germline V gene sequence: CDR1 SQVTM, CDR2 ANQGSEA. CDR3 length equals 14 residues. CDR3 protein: CSATRQGASDEQYF. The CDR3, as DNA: TGCAGCGCAACCCGACAGGGGGCGTCAGACGAGCAGTACTTC.

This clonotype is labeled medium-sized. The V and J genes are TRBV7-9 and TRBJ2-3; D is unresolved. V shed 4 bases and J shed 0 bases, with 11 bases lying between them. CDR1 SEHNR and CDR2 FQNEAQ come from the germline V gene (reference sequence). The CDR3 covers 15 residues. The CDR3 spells CASSSPLGSTDTQYF. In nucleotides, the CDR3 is TGTGCCAGCAGCTCCCCCCTCGGGAGCACAGATACGCAGTATTTT.

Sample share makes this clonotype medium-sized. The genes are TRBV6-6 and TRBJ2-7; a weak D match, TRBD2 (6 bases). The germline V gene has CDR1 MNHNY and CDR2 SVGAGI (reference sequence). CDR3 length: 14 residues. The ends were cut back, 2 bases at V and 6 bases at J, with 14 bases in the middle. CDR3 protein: CASSYGGGSGEQYV. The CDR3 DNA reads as TGTGCCAGCAGTTACGGGGGAGGTAGCGGCGAGCAGTACGTC.

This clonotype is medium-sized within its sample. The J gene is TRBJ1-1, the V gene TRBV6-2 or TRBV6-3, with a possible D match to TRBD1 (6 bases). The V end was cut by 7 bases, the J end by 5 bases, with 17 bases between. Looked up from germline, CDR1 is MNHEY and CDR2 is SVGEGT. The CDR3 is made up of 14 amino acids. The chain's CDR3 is CASINREIRTEAFF. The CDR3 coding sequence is TGTGCCAGCATCAACAGGGAAATTAGAACTGAAGCTTTCTTT.

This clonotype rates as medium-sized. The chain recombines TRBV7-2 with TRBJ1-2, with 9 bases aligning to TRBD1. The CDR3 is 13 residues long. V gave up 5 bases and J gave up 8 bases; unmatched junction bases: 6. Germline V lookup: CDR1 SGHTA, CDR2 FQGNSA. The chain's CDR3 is CASSATGGGGYTF. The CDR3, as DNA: TGTGCCAGCAGCGCCACAGGGGGCGGGGGCTACACCTTC.

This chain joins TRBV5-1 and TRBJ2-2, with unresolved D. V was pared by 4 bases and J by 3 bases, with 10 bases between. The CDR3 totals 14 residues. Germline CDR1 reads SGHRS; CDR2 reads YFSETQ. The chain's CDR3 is CASSRRTDTGELFF. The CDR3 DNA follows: TGCGCCAGCAGCCGCAGGACCGACACCGGGGAGCTGTTTTTT.

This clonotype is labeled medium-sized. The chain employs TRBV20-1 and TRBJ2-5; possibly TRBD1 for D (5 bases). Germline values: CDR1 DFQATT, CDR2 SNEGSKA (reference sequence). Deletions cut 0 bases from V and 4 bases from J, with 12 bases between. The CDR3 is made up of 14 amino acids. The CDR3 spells CSARDPQGRETQYF. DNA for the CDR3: TGCAGTGCTAGAGATCCGCAGGGTCGAGAGACCCAGTACTTC.